This paragraph reports one T cell receptor beta chain. Its target is unknown. The sample is drawn from a study of shared clonotypes between healthy human individuals. Findings of the study overall: Shared clonotypes across all four donors exceeded non-shared ones in generation probability.

The CDR3 has 17 residues. In germline, CDR1 is SSHAT, CDR2 FNYEAQ (reference sequence). Trimming took 5 bases from V and 1 from J; bases not matched to a gene: 7. Splitting of each subset's genomic DNA was done evenly across several immunoSEQ plates. Libraries were prepared by immunoSEQ multiplex PCR; TCRdb keeps only in-frame clonotypes and omits some of them. The profile shows around 510,000 clones, about 96% of them singletons. The sequencing input was naive CD4+ T cells sorted from blood. Stated subset: CD45RA+ positively selected. The chain joins TRBV7-7 to TRBJ2-6, with TRBD1 matching over 8 bases. The sequence was obtained from a woman in her thirties in good health. In nucleotides, the CDR3 is TGTGCCAGCAGCCCTGGACAGGGTTGGTCTGGGGCCAACGTCCTGACTTTC. It specifies CASSPGQGWSGANVLTF.